The 26 T cell receptor beta chains below were found in one sample sequenced in a study of regulatory T cells in long-lasting Graves disease. iRepertoire HTBI primers and Arm-PCR of CDR3 regions built TCR beta libraries. TCRdb called the multiplex PCR reads again in MiXCR, with one record for every CDR3 protein. The table includes a few hundred thousand distinct CDR3 sequences, more than 15% detected once. Time point in this sample: newly diagnosed GD, antithyroid drugs for less than 3 months. PBMC-extracted RNA yielded the TCR library. These data also featured in a second study, about T cells in Graves' hyperthyroidism and ophthalmopathy.

The sequenced sample was peripheral blood mononuclear cells (PBMCs), obtained at new diagnosis, from a patient treated with antithyroid drugs. The source is a young woman with Graves disease.

This clonotype has ten or more counts. The chain joins TRBV4-1 to TRBJ2-3, with 9 bases fitting TRBD2. The V segment lost 3 bases and the J segment 4 bases; nucleotides outside the gene matches: 5. This CDR3 is 15 amino acids long. Looked up from germline, CDR1 is MGHRA and CDR2 is YSYEKL. CDR3 nucleotides: TGCGCCAGCAGCCAGTCGGGACTAGCACCAGATACGCAGTATTTT. Translating gives CASSQSGLAPDTQYF.

This clonotype was detected many times. The chain joins TRBV7-8 to TRBJ1-4; D is uncertain. Germline V gives CDR1 SGHVS, CDR2 FQNEAQ. V shed 3 bases and J shed 5 bases, with 4 bases lying between them. The length of the CDR3 is 12 residues. CDR3 in DNA: TGTGCCAGCAGCTTTAGGAATGAAAAACTGTTTTTT. Translating it yields CASSFRNEKLFF.

This clonotype occurred many times. The chain employs TRBV27 and TRBJ2-3, with 8 bases fitting TRBD2. Germline V gene lookup returns CDR1 MNHEY and CDR2 SMNVEV (reference sequence). The CDR3 has 14 residues. With 6 bases clipped from V and 7 bases from J, the junction kept 9 bases outside the gene matches. The CDR3 coding sequence is TGTGCCAGCAGCGGGGCTAGCGGGTGGAATACGCAGTATTTT. Translating gives CASSGASGWNTQYF.

J is TRBJ1-6 and V is TRBV25-1, with a weak D call TRBD1 (5 bases). Trimming took off 6 bases at V and 8 bases at J, with 20 bases between the two ends. The CDR3 runs 16 residues. From germline, CDR1 is MGHDK and CDR2 SYGVNS. The CDR3 is CASRRPGRLGDSPLHF. CDR3 sequence (DNA): TGTGCCAGCAGGAGACCGGGACGCCTGGGGGATTCACCCCTCCACTTT.

The J gene is TRBJ1-4, the V gene TRBV18, with 10 bases lining up with TRBD1. This CDR3 is built from 15 residues. The trim removed 6 bases at V and 8 bases at J, leaving 9 bases unmatched. Germline CDR1 KGHSH, CDR2 LQKENI. The CDR3 loop reads CASSLTGQGYEKLFF. For the CDR3, the DNA is TGTGCCAGCTCCCTCACGGGACAGGGGTACGAAAAACTGTTTTTT.

There are many counts of this clonotype. This chain uses TRBV5-1 with TRBJ2-5; D unclear. The V gene's germline CDR1 is SGHRS and CDR2 YFSETQ. There are 14 residues in the CDR3. V lost 0 bases and J 7 bases, leaving 13 bases between the germline ends. The CDR3 DNA follows: TGCGCCAGCAGCTTGGAGGCTCCTGTGGGGACCCAGTACTTC. As protein: CASSLEAPVGTQYF. The variable domain in full, completed from reference TRBV5-1 and TRBJ2-5, reads KAGVTQTPRYLIKTRGQQVTLSCSPISGHRSVSWYQQTPGQGLQFLFEYFSETQRNKGNFPGRFSGRQFSNSRSEMNVSTLELGDSALYLCASSLEAPVGTQYFGPGTRLLVL.

The sample holds a few counts of this clonotype. J is TRBJ2-7 and V is TRBV4-1; D gene unclear. CDR1 is MGHRA, CDR2 YSYEKL, per germline. V was trimmed by 4 bases and J by 0 bases, leaving 13 bases between them. The CDR3 runs to 15 residues. The CDR3: CASSLELYLSYEQYF. CDR3 nucleotides: TGCGCCAGCAGCCTTGAGCTGTATCTCTCCTACGAGCAGTACTTC.

This clonotype was seen repeatedly, ten times or more. The chain recombines TRBV7-9 with TRBJ1-2; tentative D call: TRBD1 (6 bases). V shed 3 bases and J shed 2 bases, with 10 bases lying between them. Germline V CDR1 and CDR2: SEHNR, FQNEAQ (reference sequence). This CDR3 spans 14 amino acids. The CDR3: CASSFSGVNYGYTF. The CDR3 bases are TGTGCCAGCAGCTTTTCAGGGGTAAACTATGGCTACACCTTC. The variable domain in full, completed from reference TRBV7-9 and TRBJ1-2, reads DTGVSQNPRHKITKRGQNVTFRCDPISEHNRLYWYRQTLGQGPEFLTYFQNEAQLEKSRLLSDRFSAERPKGSFSTLEIQRTEQGDSAMYLCASSFSGVNYGYTFGSGTRLTVV.

About this clonotype itself: An end of the junction does not agree with germline; a read error may underlie this. The J gene is TRBJ1-2, the V gene TRBV4-1, with D maybe TRBD1 (6 bases). CDR1 and CDR2 (germline): MGHRA, YSYEKL. CDR3 size: 17 residues. CDR3: CARSQDLGTPDSYGYTF. In DNA form, the CDR3 reads TGCGCCCGCAGCCAAGATCTCGGTACACCGGACAGCTATGGCTACACCTTC.

A few counts support this clonotype. The chain has TRBV6-1 and TRBJ1-2; tentative D call: TRBD1 (5 bases). The length of the CDR3 is 15 residues. Trimming took 8 bases from V and 1 from J, leaving 17 bases between them. Germline CDR1 is MNHNS and CDR2 is SASEGT. CDR3 amino acids: CASGFREGNNYGYTF. CDR3 in DNA: TGTGCCAGCGGGTTTAGAGAGGGGAATAACTATGGCTACACCTTC.

This clonotype has ten or more counts. The chain combines TRBV15 with TRBJ1-3, with no clear D. Germline V gene data show CDR1 as LNHNV and CDR2 as YYDKDF (reference sequence). Trimming took 8 bases from V and 3 from J, leaving 14 bases between them. The CDR3 extends over 14 amino acids. CDR3 region: CATLKPGGGNTIYF. In nucleotides, the CDR3 is TGTGCCACCCTAAAACCGGGAGGTGGAAACACCATATATTTT.

This clonotype has a count of ten or more. Mismatch with germline at one junction end may stem from a read error. The V and J genes are TRBV2 and TRBJ1-1, with TRBD1 matching over 7 bases. Germline V gene lookup returns CDR1 SNHLY and CDR2 FYNNEI. This CDR3 contains 11 residues. CDR3 sequence: CASSAFRQGAF. The CDR3 DNA follows: TGTGCCAGCAGTGCCTTTAGACAGGGAGCCTTT. The variable domain in full, with the rest retrieved from reference TRBV2 and TRBJ1-1, is EPEVTQTPSHQVTQMGQEVILRCVPISNHLYFYWYRQILGQKVEFLVSFYNNEISEKSEIFDDQFSVERPDGSNFTLKIRSTKLEDSAMYFCASSAFRQGAFGQGTRLTVV.

Comments on this clonotype: Given a much more abundant clone one base away, this may be a read error. The CDR3 DNA is TGTGCCAGCAGTTCGGCAGGGCGGACCCAGTACTTC. Encoded protein: CASSSAGRTQYF. This chain uses TRBV12-3 or TRBV12-4 with TRBJ2-5; tentative D call: TRBD1 (5 bases). V was cut by 4 bases and J by 7 bases, with 10 bases left in between. This CDR3 has 12 residues.

This clonotype was counted ten times or more. The chain employs TRBV5-5 and TRBJ1-1, with D possibly TRBD1 on 5 matching bases. In germline, CDR1 is SGHKS, CDR2 YYEKEE (reference sequence). This CDR3 has 13 amino acids. Deletions cut 4 bases from V and 6 bases from J, with 13 bases between. CDR3 in DNA: TGTGCCAGCAGCGATATCGGGGGTTCTGAAGCTTTCTTT. This codes for CASSDIGGSEAFF. The whole variable domain, filled in from reference TRBV5-5 and TRBJ1-1, reads DAGVTQSPTHLIKTRGQQVTLRCSPISGHKSVSWYQQVLGQGPQFIFQYYEKEERGRGNFPDRFSARQFPNYSSELNVNALLLGDSALYLCASSDIGGSEAFFGQGTRLTVV.

This clonotype came up a few times. The J gene is TRBJ2-1, the V gene TRBV25-1; unclear D gene. V was cut by 1 base and J by 6 bases, with 13 bases left in between. The CDR3 consists of 15 residues. The germline V gene has CDR1 MGHDK and CDR2 SYGVNS. The CDR3 protein is CASSEWSPSGNEQFF. The CDR3 bases are TGTGCCAGCAGTGAATGGTCTCCGAGTGGCAATGAGCAGTTCTTC.

There are many counts of this clonotype. V gene TRBV20-1 combines with J gene TRBJ1-6; D possibly corresponds to TRBD1 (6 bases). CDR1 and CDR2 (germline): DFQATT, SNEGSKA (reference sequence). This CDR3 region has 14 residues. Trimming shortened V by 5 bases and J by 8 bases, and 16 bases separated the two germline ends. CDR3 sequence reads: CSAEGDSTHSPLHF. CDR3 DNA: TGCAGTGCTGAGGGGGACTCGACGCATTCACCCCTCCACTTT.

Note on this clonotype: A single base is all that separates this from a far larger clone, so a read error is likely. It is likely a read error, because the conserved phenylalanine at the end of the CDR3 is missing. The rearrangement links TRBV3-1 to TRBJ2-5, with D hard to call. The CDR3 runs 12 residues. Germline CDR1 reads LGHDT; CDR2 reads YNNKEL (reference sequence). V dropped 6 bases and J dropped 4 bases, with 9 bases sitting between them. CDR3 DNA sequence: TGTGCCAGCAGTTTCGGGTCAGAGACCCAGTACTCC. It codes for CASSFGSETQYS.

This chain connects TRBV5-1 to TRBJ1-2; the match to TRBD1 covers 10 bases. The V segment lost 0 bases and the J segment 4 bases; nucleotides outside the gene matches: 6. The CDR3 sequence is 16 residues long. Germline CDR1 and CDR2: SGHRS and YFSETQ. The CDR3 is CASSLALWTGGYGYTF. The CDR3 region has the DNA TGCGCCAGCAGCTTGGCTCTATGGACAGGGGGCTATGGCTACACCTTC. The full variable domain, its missing parts supplied by reference TRBV5-1 and TRBJ1-2, is KAGVTQTPRYLIKTRGQQVTLSCSPISGHRSVSWYQQTPGQGLQFLFEYFSETQRNKGNFPGRFSGRQFSNSRSEMNVSTLELGDSALYLCASSLALWTGGYGYTFGSGTRLTVV.

The chain is built from TRBV20-1 and TRBJ2-3; 9 bases match TRBD1. Germline lookup yields CDR1 DFQATT and CDR2 SNEGSKA (reference sequence). V lost 4 bases, J lost 1 base, and 6 bases stayed unmatched. The CDR3 has 15 amino acids. The CDR3 loop reads CSAKSGTGRTDTQYF. For the CDR3, the DNA is TGCAGTGCTAAATCTGGGACAGGGCGCACAGATACGCAGTATTTT.

With regard to this clonotype: A much bigger clone sits one base away, suggesting this may be a read error. The chain links TRBV9 to TRBJ2-7; D may be TRBD1 (5 bases). V was shortened by 0 bases and J by 5 bases, with 18 bases between the two germline ends. The CDR3 contains 16 residues. Germline loops: CDR1 SGDLS, CDR2 YYNGEE. In DNA, the CDR3 is TGTGCCAGCAGCGTAGAACATTGGGCAGGGCATGACGAGCAGTACTTC. Its translation: CASSVEHWAGHDEQYF.

The chain combines TRBV20-1 with TRBJ2-3, with TRBD2 matching 13 bases. Germline V gene sequence: CDR1 DFQATT, CDR2 SNEGSKA (reference sequence). J lost 3 bases, V lost 2 bases, and 17 bases had no gene match. The CDR3 is 20 amino acids. The DNA of the CDR3 is TGCAGTGCTAGACCGACTCTCACTAGCGGGGGGGCCAGGGGGACAGATACGCAGTATTTT. This sequence encodes CSARPTLTSGGARGTDTQYF.

As for this clonotype: One end of the junction fails to match germline, which may point to a read error. This sequence joins TRBV5-6 and TRBJ1-6; D is unresolved. This CDR3 spans 14 amino acids. CDR1 is SGHDT, CDR2 YYEEEE, per germline. The CDR3 DNA follows: TGTGCCAGCACCTTGGGCCTGGAAAATTCACCCCTCCACTTT. Translating gives CASTLGLENSPLHF. Filled out from reference TRBV5-6 and TRBJ1-6, the complete variable domain reads DAGVTQSPTHLIKTRGQQVTLRCSPKSGHDTVSWYQQALGQGPQFIFQYYEEEERQRGNFPDRFSGHQFPNYSSELNVNALLLGDSALYLCASTLGLENSPLHFGNGTRLTVT.

This clonotype was recorded many times. V and J are TRBV29-1 and TRBJ1-5; D not certain. Germline V gene data show CDR1 as SQVTM and CDR2 as ANQGSEA. This CDR3 is built from 13 residues. The V gene lost 5 bases and the J gene lost 0 bases, with 8 bases spanning the gap. In nucleotides, the CDR3 is TGCAGCGTTTCTACAGATAGCAATCAGCCCCAGCATTTT. Translation: CSVSTDSNQPQHF.

Comments on this clonotype: A far larger clone is off by one base, so a read error is likely. The V gene is TRBV7-3, the J gene TRBJ2-7, with 10 bases identical to TRBD1. Germline values: CDR1 SGHTA, CDR2 FQGTGA. V lost 2 bases, J lost 7 bases, and 5 bases stayed unmatched. The CDR3 runs to 14 residues. The DNA for the CDR3 is TGTGCCAGCAGCTTAGGGACAGGGGCAGAGGAGCAGTACTTC. This codes for CASSLGTGAEEQYF.

CDR3 in DNA: TGTGCCAGCAGCCCCCGACCGAGTGGGGATACGCAGTATTTT. Protein sequence: CASSPRPSGDTQYF. The chain recombines TRBV7-9 with TRBJ2-3; D unclear. Per germline, CDR1 SEHNR and CDR2 FQNEAQ (reference sequence). This CDR3 comprises 14 residues. V was clipped by 5 bases and J by 6 bases, with 15 bases between them.

This clonotype was counted ten times or more. The chain recombines TRBV3-1 with TRBJ1-5, with no clear D. The CDR3 loop spans 15 amino acids. The V and J ends lost 0 bases and 2 bases respectively, with 8 bases between them. Germline V gene data show CDR1 as LGHDT and CDR2 as YNNKEL (reference sequence). CDR3 region: CASSQDSGGNQPQHF. In DNA form, the CDR3 reads TGTGCCAGCAGCCAAGATTCCGGGGGCAATCAGCCCCAGCATTTT. Full variable domain (missing parts from reference TRBV3-1 and TRBJ1-5): DTAVSQTPKYLVTQMGNDKSIKCEQNLGHDTMYWYKQDSKKFLKIMFSYNNKELIINETVPNRFSPKSPDKAHLNLHINSLELGDSAVYFCASSQDSGGNQPQHFGDGTRLSIL.